This T cell receptor beta chain was recovered during a study of blood T cells in healthy people across ages. Regarding the study as a whole: Significant beta diversity loss was already apparent by age approximately 40, declining roughly linearly.

Total RNA, at least 6 micrograms per sample, came from PBMCs. It was with a sample-barcoded 5' primer and a J-beta primer mix that a second PCR of roughly 6 to 11 cycles was run. TCRdb redid the calling of the 5' RACE reads with MiXCR, one entry per CDR3 protein. The sample includes 800,000 to 950,000 distinct CDR3 sequences, under 35% seen only once; the top ten take roughly a tenth. This clonotype was counted a few times. No antigen is known for it. V lost 5 bases and J lost 1, with 12 bases in between. This CDR3 comprises 16 residues. CDR1 is MNHNY, CDR2 SVGAGI, per germline (reference sequence). Separately, the same data were catalogued under a study of T cells of mothers and their children. This second report adds: Normalized overlap was always slightly, never significantly, higher in related than unrelated mother-child pairs. The authors detected no persistent microchimeric T cell clones.

The receptor comes from a woman between 35 and 50 years old in good health. The gene calls are TRBV6-6 and TRBJ1-6, with D possibly matching TRBD1 (5 bases). The specimen was blood. The DNA for the CDR3 is TGTGCCAGCAGTACCTCCGAGGGGTCCTATAATTCACCCCTCCACTTT. Translating gives CASSTSEGSYNSPLHF.